This T cell receptor (beta chain) was documented in a study of blood T cell repertoires in COVID-19. Study background: From the United States, Italy and Spain came samples of acute and convalescent COVID-19. Sources were T cells, B-cell-depleted T cells, or PBMCs; the material itself was cDNA or gDNA.

In the original workflow: Counts of nucleated cells, estimated from reference gene primer amplification, were obtained. Profiled with immunoSEQ multiplex PCR; TCRdb holds only in-frame clones, not every one. D and trimming were read from the DNA, whereas the V and J calls and clone size are those reported in that table. This repertoire shows roughly 250,000 clones, around four fifths found once; its top ten account for under 4.5%. The CDR3 extends over 14 amino acids. Germline loops: CDR1 SGHDT, CDR2 YYEEEE. The ends were cut back, 5 bases at V and 0 bases at J, with 11 bases in the middle. The sequence was obtained from a woman in her thirties or forties with active or convalescent COVID-19. V and J are TRBV5-6 and TRBJ1-2; maybe TRBD1 (6 bases). Sequenced: peripheral blood. In DNA form, the CDR3 reads TGTGCCAGCAGGCCCAGGGGAGCTAACTATGGCTACACCTTC. Translating it yields CASRPRGANYGYTF.